This T cell receptor (beta chain) was sequenced during a study of blood T cells in healthy people across ages. About the study: The template switching approach captured approximately one barcoded beta molecule for every two T cells.

Study-wide results and caveats: Diversity estimates drawn from one million T cells were deemed underestimates.

From germline, CDR1 is LGHDT and CDR2 YNNKEL (reference sequence). Trimming shortened V by 0 bases and J by 0 bases, and 10 bases separated the two germline ends. This CDR3 spans 16 amino acids. Concerning this clonotype: Antigen: not known.

It was with a sample-barcoded 5' primer and a J-beta primer mix that a second PCR of roughly 7 to 11 cycles was run. TCRdb ran MiXCR on the 5' RACE reads and lists one entry per CDR3 protein. The table shows 1.5 million to 2 million distinct CDR3 sequences, with almost 35% occurring only once. This sequence joins TRBV3-1 and TRBJ2-3; TRBD1 might be the D (6 bases). Sequenced material: blood. The receptor was isolated from a woman in her thirties in good health. The CDR3 loop reads CASSQDGTTSTDTQYF. The CDR3 DNA sequence: TGTGCCAGCAGCCAAGACGGGACAACGAGCACAGATACGCAGTATTTT.